These 28 T cell receptor beta chains were sequenced from one sample in a study of blood T cells in healthy people across ages. The authors ran a second PCR of about 6 to 12 cycles using a sample-barcoded 5' primer and a J-beta primer mix. TCRdb itself ran the 5' RACE reads through MiXCR, one entry per CDR3 protein. Here the sample spans fewer than 1,000,000 distinct CDR3 sequences, around 43% being singletons. Sequences were obtained from blood. These TCRs come from a man aged 60-69 years in good health.

The chain combines TRBV7-2 with TRBJ2-3; a weak D match, TRBD2 (5 bases). Trimming took 5 bases from V and 1 from J, leaving 13 bases between them. Germline CDR1 reads SGHTA; CDR2 reads FQGNSA. The length of the CDR3 is 15 residues. The DNA of the CDR3 is TGTGCCAGCAGCCCTGGTAGCGCTCGCACAGATACGCAGTATTTT. Protein sequence: CASSPGSARTDTQYF. The variable domain in full, with the rest retrieved from reference TRBV7-2 and TRBJ2-3, is GAGVSQSPSNKVTEKGKDVELRCDPISGHTALYWYRQSLGQGLEFLIYFQGNSAPDKSGLPSDRFSAERTGGSVSTLTIQRTQQEDSAVYLCASSPGSARTDTQYFGPGTRLTVL.

A word on this clonotype: The germline gene is not matched at one end of the junction; a read error may be the cause. This chain connects TRBV5-1 to TRBJ1-4, with D possibly being TRBD1 (5 bases). Germline CDR1 is SGHRS and CDR2 is YFSETQ. CDR3 length: 14 amino acids. The CDR3, as DNA: TGCGCCAGCAGGTTGGACATGTCCTCTGAAAAACTGTTTTTT. Amino acid sequence: CASRLDMSSEKLFF.

The rearrangement uses TRBV18 and TRBJ1-5; D not resolved. The CDR3 is 13 amino acids. Trimming cost V 6 bases and J 6 bases, with 12 bases left between them. The V gene's germline CDR1 is KGHSH and CDR2 LQKENI. The CDR3 DNA reads TGTGCCAGCTCTTTGGAGGGCCTTCAGCCCCAGCATTTT. It specifies CASSLEGLQPQHF.

The chain combines TRBV28 with TRBJ1-5; TRBD1 matches 7 bases. Trimming removed 5 bases from V and 5 bases from J; junction bases left unmatched: 12. CDR1 is MDHEN, CDR2 SYDVKM, per germline. The CDR3 totals 16 residues. The CDR3 protein is CASSTRAGGRYQPQHF. CDR3 DNA sequence: TGTGCCAGCAGTACCCGTGCAGGGGGAAGGTATCAGCCCCAGCATTTT.

The chain links TRBV7-9 to TRBJ1-4; D is perhaps TRBD1 (5 bases). The germline V gene encodes CDR1 SEHNR and CDR2 FQNEAQ (reference sequence). The ends were cut back, 1 base at V and 8 bases at J, with 11 bases in the middle. The CDR3 runs to 14 residues. The CDR3 reads CASSLGGTAEKLFF. The CDR3, as DNA: TGTGCCAGCAGCTTAGGGGGGACGGCGGAAAAACTGTTTTTT. Filled out from reference TRBV7-9 and TRBJ1-4, the complete variable domain reads DTGVSQNPRHKITKRGQNVTFRCDPISEHNRLYWYRQTLGQGPEFLTYFQNEAQLEKSRLLSDRFSAERPKGSFSTLEIQRTEQGDSAMYLCASSLGGTAEKLFFGSGTQLSVL.

On this clonotype: Its ends do not fully match the called genes, so a read error is possible. The chain links TRBV5-1 to TRBJ2-3; either TRBD1 or TRBD2 may fit D (5 bases each). The CDR3 consists of 14 residues. Per germline, CDR1 SGHRS and CDR2 YFSETQ. The CDR3 bases are TGCGCCAGCAGCTTGCAGGGAGACACAGGTACGCAGTATTTT. Translated, it gives CASSLQGDTGTQYF. The variable domain in full, with the rest retrieved from reference TRBV5-1 and TRBJ2-3, is KAGVTQTPRYLIKTRGQQVTLSCSPISGHRSVSWYQQTPGQGLQFLFEYFSETQRNKGNFPGRFSGRQFSNSRSEMNVSTLELGDSALYLCASSLQGDTGTQYFGPGTRLTVL.

Worth noting for this clonotype: The junction departs from the called germline gene at one end, perhaps through a read error. The J gene is TRBJ2-3, the V gene TRBV18; the match to TRBD1 covers 9 bases. Germline V gene sequence: CDR1 KGHSH, CDR2 LQKENI. The CDR3 runs to 15 residues. Written as DNA, the CDR3 is TGTGCCAGCCCACCGAGGACAGGGGAGCGAGATACGCAGTATTTT. Protein: CASPPRTGERDTQYF.

The sample holds a few counts of this clonotype. The chain recombines TRBV12-3 or TRBV12-4 with TRBJ1-2; D ambiguous. CDR3 length: 14 amino acids. The germline V and J ends were trimmed by 6 bases and 0 bases, with 11 bases remaining between them. As DNA, the CDR3 is TGTGCCAGCAGCTCCCAGGCAACTAACTATGGCTACACCTTC. The encoded protein is CASSSQATNYGYTF.

The chain employs TRBV6-2 or TRBV6-3 and TRBJ2-1; D is possibly TRBD2 (6 bases). Germline V gene data show CDR1 as MNHEY and CDR2 as SVGEGT. Trimming removed 6 bases from V and 2 bases from J, with 14 bases in between. The CDR3 length is 15 residues. The CDR3 nucleotides are TGTGCCAGCAGCTACCTCGGAGGGGCCTACAATGAGCAGTTCTTC. It yields the protein CASSYLGGAYNEQFF.

The rearrangement links TRBV5-1 to TRBJ1-1, with a tentative D call TRBD1 (6 bases). Deletions cut 0 bases from V and 3 bases from J, with 12 bases between. In germline, CDR1 is SGHRS, CDR2 YFSETQ. This CDR3 has 15 amino acids. The CDR3 here is CASSLGGPGDTEAFF. The CDR3 nucleotides read TGCGCCAGCAGCTTGGGGGGGCCCGGGGACACTGAAGCTTTCTTT.

The chain employs TRBV7-9 and TRBJ2-1, with 7 bases identical to TRBD2. The V gene end was trimmed by 3 bases and the J gene end by 8 bases; junction bases not matched to a gene: 10. Germline-derived CDR1 and CDR2 are SEHNR and FQNEAQ (reference sequence). This CDR3 spans 15 amino acids. The CDR3 coding sequence is TGTGCCAGCAGCTTCGGAGCCGGGGAGGGTGATGAGCAGTTCTTC. Its translation: CASSFGAGEGDEQFF.

This sequence joins TRBV4-3 and TRBJ1-1; D perhaps matches TRBD1 (5 bases). The CDR3 sequence is 15 residues long. Germline V lookup: CDR1 LGHNA, CDR2 YSLEER. Trimming pared 0 bases from V and 1 base from J, leaving 9 bases between. Here the CDR3 DNA reads TGCGCCAGCAGCCAAGAAGGGACGAGGAACACTGAAGCTTTCTTT. It specifies CASSQEGTRNTEAFF.

A remark on this clonotype: This likely comes from a read error, as the CDR3 has no conserved phenylalanine or tryptophan at its end. The chain has TRBV11-3 and TRBJ2-7; no clear D gene. In germline, CDR1 is SGHNT, CDR2 YENEEA. Trimming pared 0 bases from V and 0 bases from J, leaving 0 bases between. CDR3 size: 12 residues. The CDR3 loop is CASSLDSYEQYL. The DNA of the CDR3 is TGTGCCAGCAGCTTAGACTCCTACGAGCAGTACTTA.

To note about this clonotype: At one end the junction does not follow the germline gene, possibly because of a read error. The V call is TRBV7-9, the J call TRBJ1-6; weak D call: TRBD1 (5 bases). The V gene's germline CDR1 is SEHNR and CDR2 FQNEAQ (reference sequence). The CDR3 has 16 amino acids. CDR3 DNA: TGTGCCAACAGCTCCACTCGGAGAGGGGACGGTTCACCCCTCCACTTT. Protein product: CANSSTRRGDGSPLHF.

The chain carries TRBV4-3 and TRBJ2-3, with 12 bases identical to TRBD2. Trimming at V came to 2 bases and at J to 5 bases, leaving 2 bases not matched to a gene. CDR1 and CDR2 from the germline V gene are LGHNA and YSLEER. CDR3 length equals 15 residues. CDR3 in amino acids: CASSQPGLAGDTQYF. The CDR3 DNA reads TGCGCCAGCAGCCAACCGGGACTAGCGGGAGATACGCAGTATTTT.

This clonotype turned up a few times. The rearrangement joins TRBV13 to TRBJ2-1; 8 bases align to TRBD1. Unmatched junction bases numbered 4, after V lost 5 bases and J lost 4 bases. Germline V gives CDR1 PRHDT, CDR2 FYEKMQ (reference sequence). This CDR3 spans 14 amino acids. CDR3: CASSRDRRYNEQFF. DNA of the CDR3: TGTGCCAGCAGCAGGGACAGGAGATACAATGAGCAGTTCTTC.

The rearrangement uses TRBV7-2 and TRBJ1-1; tentative D call: TRBD1 (5 bases). The V and J ends lost 0 bases and 6 bases respectively, with 11 bases between them. Germline V CDR1 and CDR2: SGHTA, FQGNSA. CDR3 length equals 14 residues. The CDR3 loop is CASSLAQRGSEAFF. CDR3 in DNA: TGTGCCAGCAGCTTAGCGCAGAGGGGATCTGAAGCTTTCTTT.

This sequence joins TRBV20-1 and TRBJ2-1; 10 bases are a match to TRBD2. There are 14 residues in the CDR3. In germline, CDR1 is DFQATT, CDR2 SNEGSKA (reference sequence). The ends lost 7 bases at V and 8 bases at J; junction bases unmatched: 11. The DNA of the CDR3 is TGCAGTGTTCGGCGGGCTAGCGGGGGTTATGAGCAGTTCTTC. It translates to CSVRRASGGYEQFF.

Of note for this clonotype: One junction end does not reproduce the germline sequence, and a read error may be involved. This CDR3 is CTSSLANPNTEAFF. The CDR3 DNA sequence: TGTACCAGCAGCTTAGCAAACCCGAACACTGAAGCTTTCTTT. The chain has TRBV7-9 and TRBJ1-1; unclear D gene. The CDR3 length is 14 residues. Germline V lookup: CDR1 SEHNR, CDR2 FQNEAQ (reference sequence).

This clonotype was seen a handful of times. The chain is built from TRBV6-1 and TRBJ2-7; no clear D. V dropped 0 bases and J dropped 0 bases, with 15 bases sitting between them. The CDR3 loop spans 17 amino acids. Germline V gene lookup returns CDR1 MNHNS and CDR2 SASEGT. The CDR3 nucleotides are TGTGCCAGCAGTGAAGCAAACAACCCAGTCAACTCCTACGAGCAGTACTTC. As protein: CASSEANNPVNSYEQYF.

The chain couples TRBV7-2 to TRBJ2-5, with TRBD2 as a possible D gene (6 bases). This CDR3 has 15 amino acids. Germline V gene sequence: CDR1 SGHTA, CDR2 FQGNSA. Trimming removed 1 base at V and 5 bases at J, with 14 bases between. The CDR3: CASSLVGRDSETQYF. CDR3 sequence (DNA): TGTGCCAGCAGCTTAGTTGGGCGGGACTCTGAGACCCAGTACTTC.

This clonotype has just a few counts. V gene TRBV6-5 combines with J gene TRBJ2-5, with a tentative D call TRBD1 (6 bases). CDR1 is MNHEY and CDR2 is SVGAGI in the germline V gene. V lost 7 bases to trimming and J lost 2 bases, with 17 bases between them. This CDR3 spans 15 amino acids. The CDR3 reads CASTKRGSRQETQYF. In DNA form, the CDR3 reads TGTGCCAGCACAAAAAGGGGGTCGAGGCAAGAGACCCAGTACTTC.

In its sample, this clonotype was seen many times. The J gene is TRBJ2-6, the V gene TRBV20-1, with 8 bases aligning to TRBD1. This CDR3 contains 20 residues. V lost 1 base to trimming and J lost 2 bases; unmatched junction nucleotides: 16. Per germline, CDR1 DFQATT and CDR2 SNEGSKA (reference sequence). The CDR3, as DNA: TGCAGTGCTAGAGTTCAGGGATCGGACAGGGTACGGGCTGGGGCCAACGTCCTGACTTTC. As protein: CSARVQGSDRVRAGANVLTF.

The rearrangement uses TRBV25-1 and TRBJ1-2, with 7 bases identical to TRBD1. CDR1 and CDR2 from the germline V gene are MGHDK and SYGVNS. The CDR3 totals 14 residues. J gave up 4 bases and V 8 bases, and 10 bases lay outside the gene matches. The CDR3 reads CASYDREQSYGYTF. For the CDR3, the DNA is TGTGCCAGCTACGACAGGGAGCAAAGCTATGGCTACACCTTC.

This clonotype was counted a few times. The V and J genes are TRBV5-1 and TRBJ2-7, with D perhaps TRBD1 (5 bases). This CDR3 comprises 16 residues. V gave up 0 bases and J gave up 1 base, with 14 bases separating them. In germline, CDR1 is SGHRS, CDR2 YFSETQ. Here the CDR3 DNA reads TGCGCCAGCAGCTTGGATGCGCAGGGTGGGTCCTACGAGCAGTACTTC. It translates to CASSLDAQGGSYEQYF.

The V gene is TRBV5-6, the J gene TRBJ1-6; D is perhaps TRBD1 (5 bases). From germline, CDR1 is SGHDT and CDR2 YYEEEE. The CDR3 sequence is 15 residues long. The V end was cut by 0 bases, the J end by 7 bases, with 11 bases between. CDR3 nucleotides: TGTGCCAGCAGCTTGGGTCGCGGGGGAAATTCACCCCTCCACTTT. Translating gives CASSLGRGGNSPLHF.

The J gene is TRBJ1-1, the V gene TRBV7-9, with no clear D. V lost 5 bases and J lost 7, with 14 bases in between. The CDR3 has 13 residues. The germline gives CDR1 SEHNR, CDR2 FQNEAQ (reference sequence). The DNA for the CDR3 is TGTGCCAGCAGCCTAGGAGAGGTCGATGAAGCTTTCTTT. Encoded protein: CASSLGEVDEAFF.

The rearrangement links TRBV5-1 to TRBJ2-4, with D possibly being TRBD1 or TRBD2 (6 bases each). The CDR3 length is 15 residues. V lost 4 bases, J lost 6 bases, and 17 bases lay in between. The germline CDR1 and CDR2 sequences are SGHRS and YFSETQ. For the CDR3, the DNA is TGCGCCAGCAGCGGGAATGGGGGGCCGGGAAACATTCAGTACTTC. Translation gives CASSGNGGPGNIQYF. Full variable domain (missing parts from reference TRBV5-1 and TRBJ2-4): KAGVTQTPRYLIKTRGQQVTLSCSPISGHRSVSWYQQTPGQGLQFLFEYFSETQRNKGNFPGRFSGRQFSNSRSEMNVSTLELGDSALYLCASSGNGGPGNIQYFGAGTRLSVL.